The T cell receptor (beta chain) described here comes from a study of blood T cell repertoires in COVID-19. TCRdb's table, derived via immunoSEQ multiplex PCR, lists solely in-frame clones and lacks some. The sample comprises around 60,000 clones, 90% to 95% of which are singletons, and around 4.3% rests with the top ten. The CDR3 has 10 amino acids. CDR1 and CDR2 from the germline V gene are DFQATT and SNEGSKA (reference sequence). What was sequenced was peripheral blood. The chain joins TRBV20-1 to TRBJ2-1, with a possible D match to TRBD2 (5 bases). The clonotype originates from a middle-aged man with active COVID-19. The CDR3: CSPWENEQFF. The CDR3 nucleotides are TGCAGCCCCTGGGAGAATGAGCAGTTCTTC.